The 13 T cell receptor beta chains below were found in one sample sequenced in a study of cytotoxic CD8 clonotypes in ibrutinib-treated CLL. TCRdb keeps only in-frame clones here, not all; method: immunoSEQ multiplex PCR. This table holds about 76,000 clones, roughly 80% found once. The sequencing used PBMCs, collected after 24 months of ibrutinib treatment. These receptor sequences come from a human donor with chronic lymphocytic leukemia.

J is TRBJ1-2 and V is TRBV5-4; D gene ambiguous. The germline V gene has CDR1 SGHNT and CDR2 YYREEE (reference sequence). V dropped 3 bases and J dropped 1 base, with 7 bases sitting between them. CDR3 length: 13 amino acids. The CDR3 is CASSWTDNYGYTF. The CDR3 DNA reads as TGTGCCAGCAGCTGGACGGATAACTATGGCTACACCTTC.

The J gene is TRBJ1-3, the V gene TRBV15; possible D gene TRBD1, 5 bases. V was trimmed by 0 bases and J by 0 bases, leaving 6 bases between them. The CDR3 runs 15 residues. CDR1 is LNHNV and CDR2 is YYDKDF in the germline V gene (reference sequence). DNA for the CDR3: TGTGCCACCAGCAGAGAAGGGGACTCTGGAAACACCATATATTTT. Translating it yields CATSREGDSGNTIYF.

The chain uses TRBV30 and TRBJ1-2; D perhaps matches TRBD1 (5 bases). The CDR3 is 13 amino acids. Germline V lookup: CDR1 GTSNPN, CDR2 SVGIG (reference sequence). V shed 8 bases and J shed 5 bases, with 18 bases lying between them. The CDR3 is CANQGERRYGYTF. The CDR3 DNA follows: TGTGCCAACCAAGGGGAGAGACGATATGGCTACACCTTC.

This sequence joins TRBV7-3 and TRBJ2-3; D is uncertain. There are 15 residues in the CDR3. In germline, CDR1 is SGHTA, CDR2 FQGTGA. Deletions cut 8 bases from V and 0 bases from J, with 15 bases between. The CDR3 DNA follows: TGTGCCAGCTCTGTTCAGCGTTCTAGCACAGATACGCAGTATTTT. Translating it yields CASSVQRSSTDTQYF.

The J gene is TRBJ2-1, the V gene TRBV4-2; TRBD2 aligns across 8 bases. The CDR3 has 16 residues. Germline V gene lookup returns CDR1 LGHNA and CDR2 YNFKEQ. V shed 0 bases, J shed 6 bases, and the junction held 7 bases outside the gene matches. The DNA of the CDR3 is TGTGCCAGCAGCCAAGATGAAGCGGGAGACGTCAATGAGCAGTTCTTC. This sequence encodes CASSQDEAGDVNEQFF.

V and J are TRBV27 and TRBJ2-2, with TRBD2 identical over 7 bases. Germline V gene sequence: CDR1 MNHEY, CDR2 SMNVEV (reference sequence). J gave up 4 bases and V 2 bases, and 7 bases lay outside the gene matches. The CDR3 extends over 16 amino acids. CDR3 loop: CASSLIGRLPTGELFF. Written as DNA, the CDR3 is TGTGCCAGCAGTTTAATCGGGAGGCTCCCCACCGGGGAGCTGTTTTTT.

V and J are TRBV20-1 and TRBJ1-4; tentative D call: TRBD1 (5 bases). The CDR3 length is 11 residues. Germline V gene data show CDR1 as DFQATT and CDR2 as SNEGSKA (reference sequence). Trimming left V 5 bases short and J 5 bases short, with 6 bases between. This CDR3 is CSAPGNEKLFF. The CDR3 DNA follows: TGCAGTGCTCCAGGGAATGAAAAACTGTTTTTT.

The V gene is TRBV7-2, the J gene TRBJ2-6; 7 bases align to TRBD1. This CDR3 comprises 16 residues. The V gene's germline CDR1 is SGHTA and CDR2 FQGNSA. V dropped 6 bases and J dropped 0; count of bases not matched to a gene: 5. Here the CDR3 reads CASSRQGGSGANVLTF. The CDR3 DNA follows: TGTGCCAGCAGTCGACAGGGTGGCTCTGGGGCCAACGTCCTGACTTTC.

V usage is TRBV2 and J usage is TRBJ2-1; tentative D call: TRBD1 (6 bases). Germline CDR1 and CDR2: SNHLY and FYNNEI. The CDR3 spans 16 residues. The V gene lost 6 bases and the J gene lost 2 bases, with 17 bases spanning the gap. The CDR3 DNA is TGTGCCAGCAGCCGAGCCAGGGGTGCAGCCTACAATGAGCAGTTCTTC. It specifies CASSRARGAAYNEQFF.

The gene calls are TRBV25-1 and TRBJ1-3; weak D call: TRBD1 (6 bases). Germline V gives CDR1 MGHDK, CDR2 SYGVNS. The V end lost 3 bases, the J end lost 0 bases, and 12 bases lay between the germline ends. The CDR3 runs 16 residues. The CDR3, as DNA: TGTGCCAGCAGTGAGGCAGGGGATTTCTCTGGAAACACCATATATTTT. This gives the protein CASSEAGDFSGNTIYF. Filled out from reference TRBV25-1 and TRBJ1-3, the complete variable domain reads EADIYQTPRYLVIGTGKKITLECSQTMGHDKMYWYQQDPGMELHLIHYSYGVNSTEKGDLSSESTVSRIRTEHFPLTLESARPSHTSQYLCASSEAGDFSGNTIYFGEGSWLTVV.

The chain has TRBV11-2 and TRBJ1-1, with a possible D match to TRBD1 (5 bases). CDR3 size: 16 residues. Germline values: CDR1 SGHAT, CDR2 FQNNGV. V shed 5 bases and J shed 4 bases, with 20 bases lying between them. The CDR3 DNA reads TGTGCCAGCAGCCACCTGGGAGGGACGGGGGGCACTGAAGCTTTCTTT. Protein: CASSHLGGTGGTEAFF.

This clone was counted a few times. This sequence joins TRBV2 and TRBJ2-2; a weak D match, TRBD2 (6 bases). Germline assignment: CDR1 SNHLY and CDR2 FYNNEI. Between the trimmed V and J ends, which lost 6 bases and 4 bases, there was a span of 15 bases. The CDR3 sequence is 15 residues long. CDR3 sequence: CASRIRTTSTGELFF. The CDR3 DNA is TGTGCCAGCAGGATCCGGACTACGAGCACCGGGGAGCTGTTTTTT.

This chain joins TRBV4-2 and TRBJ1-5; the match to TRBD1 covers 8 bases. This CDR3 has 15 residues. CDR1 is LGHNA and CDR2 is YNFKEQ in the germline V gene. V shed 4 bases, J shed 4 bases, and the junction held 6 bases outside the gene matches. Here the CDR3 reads CASSPDRGENQPQHF. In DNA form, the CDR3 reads TGTGCCAGCAGCCCCGACAGGGGAGAGAATCAGCCCCAGCATTTT.